Detailed here is one T cell receptor beta chain. This entry is derived from a study of blood T cell repertoires in COVID-19. As for the study in general: The cDNA or gDNA used as material had been derived from T cells, B-cell-depleted T cells, or PBMCs.

After removal of 3 bases from V and 5 bases from J, the junction contained 2 bases not matched to a gene. The CDR3 contains 13 residues. Germline-derived CDR1 and CDR2 are SGHTS and YDEGEE. Original handling: Researchers report that nucleated cell counts were estimated from reference gene primer amplification. Libraries were prepared by immunoSEQ multiplex PCR; TCRdb keeps only in-frame clonotypes and omits some of them. That table is the source of V, J and clone size, and D and trimming were worked out from the DNA. The data contain some 170,000 clones, roughly four fifths of them singletons. The sample consisted of peripheral blood. The genes are TRBV5-8 and TRBJ1-2; 9 bases match TRBD1. This clonotype originated in a man between 60 and 75 years old with active or convalescent COVID-19. The CDR3 region is CASSSGQGYGYTF. DNA of the CDR3: TGTGCCAGCAGCTCCGGACAGGGGTATGGCTACACCTTC.